Below, 2 T cell receptor beta chains from the same sample are listed, as sequenced in a study of blood T cell repertoires in COVID-19. Some clones are missing from TCRdb's copy, which holds only in-frame ones; the method was immunoSEQ multiplex PCR. Of over 150,000 clones listed, approximately 87% are singletons. The sample was peripheral blood. These receptors all stem from a woman between 18 and 29 years old who had recovered from COVID-19.

The gene calls are TRBV2 and TRBJ1-5, with 7 bases matching TRBD1. This CDR3 region has 14 residues. The junction had 5 bases not matched to a gene; V was cut back by 6 bases and J by 3 bases. The V gene's germline CDR1 is SNHLY and CDR2 FYNNEI. CDR3 nucleotide sequence: TGTGCCAGCAGCCGGGGACAGTACAATCAGCCCCAGCATTTT. Translation gives CASSRGQYNQPQHF.

V usage is TRBV4-2 and J usage is TRBJ1-5, with TRBD1 as a possible D gene (5 bases). Germline CDR1 is LGHNA and CDR2 is YNFKEQ. This CDR3 contains 13 residues. V was cut by 1 base and J by 6 bases, with 7 bases left in between. The CDR3 nucleotides are TGTGCCAGCAGCCAAGGGGGCAGTCAGCCCCAGCATTTT. Protein: CASSQGGSQPQHF.